The 5 T cell receptor beta chains below were found in one sample sequenced in a study of CD8+ T cells in alopecia areata. Reverse transcribed after extraction, RNA yielded cDNA as the sequencing template. Generated by immunoSEQ multiplex PCR, the TCRdb table keeps only in-frame clones and is missing some. This sample has some 160,000 clones, with around two thirds found just once. What was sequenced was CD8+ T cells sorted from blood. These receptors were obtained from a human donor in good health.

This clone was found a few times. The V call is TRBV7-9, the J call TRBJ2-3; D unclear. Germline V gene sequence: CDR1 SEHNR, CDR2 FQNEAQ (reference sequence). The V end was cut by 8 bases, the J end by 4 bases, with 10 bases between. This CDR3 has 12 residues. CDR3 residues: CASGFMADTQYF. The CDR3 DNA reads as TGTGCCAGCGGATTCATGGCAGATACGCAGTATTTT.

The rearrangement links TRBV30 to TRBJ2-7; 8 bases fit TRBD1. Germline CDR1 GTSNPN, CDR2 SVGIG (reference sequence). The CDR3 loop spans 18 amino acids. The trim removed 1 base at V and 1 base at J, leaving 15 bases unmatched. The CDR3: CAWSALGSVRDRSYEQYF. Written as DNA, the CDR3 is TGTGCCTGGAGTGCCCTTGGGTCAGTGCGGGACAGGTCCTACGAGCAGTACTTC.

V usage is TRBV4-2 and J usage is TRBJ2-7, with D tentatively TRBD2 (6 bases). V lost 0 bases and J 2 bases, leaving 11 bases between the germline ends. The CDR3 is 15 amino acids. Germline values: CDR1 LGHNA, CDR2 YNFKEQ. CDR3 region: CASSQEGLLTYEQYF. The CDR3 DNA reads as TGTGCCAGCAGCCAAGAGGGACTCCTAACCTACGAGCAGTACTTC.

This clone has more than one count but fewer than ten. The CDR3 sequence is CASSVELAASTDTQYF. In nucleotides, the CDR3 is TGTGCCAGCAGCGTAGAACTAGCGGCTAGCACAGATACGCAGTATTTT. The rearrangement uses TRBV9 and TRBJ2-3, with 8 bases that match TRBD2. V was pared by 0 bases and J by 0 bases, with 3 bases of the junction left unmatched. The germline gives CDR1 SGDLS, CDR2 YYNGEE. This CDR3 region has 16 residues.

The J gene is TRBJ2-7, the V gene TRBV28; 11 nucleotides line up with TRBD2. V lost 5 bases and J lost 3; bases outside the gene matches: 6. The CDR3 runs 15 residues. CDR1 is MDHEN, CDR2 SYDVKM, per germline. In DNA form, the CDR3 reads TGTGCCAGCAGTCCACTAGCGGGAGACGACTACGAGCAGTACTTC. Its protein product is CASSPLAGDDYEQYF.